These 21 T cell receptor beta chains originate from one sample sequenced in a study of blood T cell repertoires in COVID-19. Libraries were prepared by immunoSEQ multiplex PCR; TCRdb keeps only in-frame clonotypes and omits some of them. The table shows under 85,000 clones, with around 82% occurring only once. Sequenced input: peripheral blood. The receptor source for this set is a man over 45 with active COVID-19.

V usage is TRBV4-2 and J usage is TRBJ2-1; D possibly corresponds to TRBD2 (6 bases). The CDR3 length is 20 residues. V was clipped by 0 bases and J by 7 bases, with 28 bases between them. In germline, CDR1 is LGHNA, CDR2 YNFKEQ. The CDR3 DNA follows: TGTGCCAGCAGCCAAGATCGGGACCCGAGACTAGGGATCGGGAAGAATGAGCAGTTCTTC. This codes for CASSQDRDPRLGIGKNEQFF.

The V call is TRBV29-1, the J call TRBJ2-7; D gene ambiguous. The length of the CDR3 is 13 residues. Trimming took off 0 bases at V and 5 bases at J, with 11 bases between the two ends. Germline CDR1 reads SQVTM; CDR2 reads ANQGSEA. The CDR3 DNA sequence: TGCAGCGTTGAAGATCGATTGAGCCACGAGCAGTACTTC. It yields the protein CSVEDRLSHEQYF.

V and J are TRBV7-9 and TRBJ1-1; TRBD1 aligns across 7 bases. Germline V gene sequence: CDR1 SEHNR, CDR2 FQNEAQ (reference sequence). The V and J ends lost 5 bases and 1 base, in that order; junction bases with no gene match: 10. The CDR3 has 16 amino acids. The CDR3 DNA follows: TGTGCCAGCAGCCCAGGGGGTGACGGGGCGAACACTGAAGCTTTCTTT. Amino acids: CASSPGGDGANTEAFF.

This clone appeared once. The rearrangement links TRBV12-3 or TRBV12-4 to TRBJ1-4; D uncertain. This CDR3 has 12 residues. The V end lost 6 bases, the J end lost 8 bases, and 10 bases lay between the germline ends. The CDR3 DNA reads TGTGCCAGCAGCGTCATCAGGGAAAAACTGTTTTTT. Its translation: CASSVIREKLFF.

CDR3 bases: TGTGCCAGCAGCTCGGAGGGCCTGGCAGATACGCAGTATTTT. The encoded protein is CASSSEGLADTQYF. The chain has TRBV7-9 and TRBJ2-3; D might be TRBD2 (6 bases). The CDR3 length is 14 residues. The ends were cut back, 4 bases at V and 4 bases at J, with 12 bases in the middle. CDR1 and CDR2 (germline): SEHNR, FQNEAQ (reference sequence). Together with reference TRBV7-9 and TRBJ2-3, the CDR3 gives the full variable domain: DTGVSQNPRHKITKRGQNVTFRCDPISEHNRLYWYRQTLGQGPEFLTYFQNEAQLEKSRLLSDRFSAERPKGSFSTLEIQRTEQGDSAMYLCASSSEGLADTQYFGPGTRLTVL.

This chain links TRBV11-2 with TRBJ2-7; 10 nucleotides line up with TRBD1. The CDR3 runs to 16 residues. Losses at the gene ends were 4 bases for V and 2 bases for J; bases not matched to a gene: 8. Germline CDR1 and CDR2: SGHAT and FQNNGV. The CDR3 region has the DNA TGTGCCAGCAGCTCGTGGACAGGGGGTAACGCCTACGAGCAGTACTTC. Its protein is CASSSWTGGNAYEQYF. The entire variable domain, with the rest obtained from reference TRBV11-2 and TRBJ2-7, is as follows: EAGVAQSPRYKIIEKRQSVAFWCNPISGHATLYWYQQILGQGPKLLIQFQNNGVVDDSQLPKDRFSAERLKGVDSTLKIQPAKLEDSAVYLCASSSWTGGNAYEQYFGPGTRLTVT.

This chain links TRBV12-3 or TRBV12-4 with TRBJ2-7; TRBD1 agrees at 11 bases. The CDR3 runs to 13 residues. The junction had 6 bases not matched to a gene; V was cut back by 9 bases and J by 5 bases. The DNA for the CDR3 is TGTGCCAGTGGACAGGGGGCTGCCGACGAGCAGTACTTC. Translation: CASGQGAADEQYF.

The chain combines TRBV19 with TRBJ1-2; 7 bases map to TRBD1. The germline V gene has CDR1 LNHDA and CDR2 SQIVND (reference sequence). The V gene end was trimmed by 6 bases and the J gene end by 0 bases; junction bases not matched to a gene: 4. This CDR3 comprises 14 residues. CDR3 DNA: TGTGCCAGTAGACGGACAGGAGCTAACTATGGCTACACCTTC. It specifies CASRRTGANYGYTF.

This clone was seen a handful of times. This sequence joins TRBV7-3 and TRBJ1-5; D may be TRBD1 (6 bases). The CDR3 is made up of 18 amino acids. V lost 2 bases and J lost 2, with 19 bases in between. Germline lookup yields CDR1 SGHTA and CDR2 FQGTGA. The CDR3 nucleotides read TGTGCCAGCAGCTTAGGGGACATTCGGGTTGATCGCAATCAGCCCCAGCATTTT. It encodes CASSLGDIRVDRNQPQHF.

The V and J genes are TRBV10-1 and TRBJ2-5; D is uncertain. The CDR3 sequence is 13 residues long. Trimming removed 7 bases from V and 7 bases from J, with 16 bases in between. Germline assignment: CDR1 WNHNN and CDR2 SYGVQD (reference sequence). The DNA for the CDR3 is TGCGCCAGCAACCCGGGTGTCACGGTGACCCAGTACTTC. Its protein product is CASNPGVTVTQYF.

The V gene is TRBV2, the J gene TRBJ1-1, with D tentatively TRBD1 (5 bases). Trimming took 9 bases from V and 2 from J, leaving 13 bases between them. Germline V gives CDR1 SNHLY, CDR2 FYNNEI. This CDR3 is built from 13 residues. CDR3 nucleotide sequence: TGTGCCAGAGCGGGGGTTTCAAACACTGAAGCTTTCTTT. Its translation is CARAGVSNTEAFF.

The genes are TRBV11-2 and TRBJ2-3, with TRBD2 as a possible D gene (5 bases). The CDR3 is 14 residues long. CDR1 and CDR2 from the germline V gene are SGHAT and FQNNGV. The germline V and J ends were trimmed by 3 bases and 6 bases, with 13 bases remaining between them. The DNA for the CDR3 is TGTGCCAGCAGCTTTTCTAGCTTCGGTGATACGCAGTATTTT. Its translation is CASSFSSFGDTQYF. The full variable domain, its missing parts supplied by reference TRBV11-2 and TRBJ2-3, is EAGVAQSPRYKIIEKRQSVAFWCNPISGHATLYWYQQILGQGPKLLIQFQNNGVVDDSQLPKDRFSAERLKGVDSTLKIQPAKLEDSAVYLCASSFSSFGDTQYFGPGTRLTVL.

This clone has only one observation. J is TRBJ2-3 and V is TRBV5-1; 7 nucleotides align to TRBD2. Looked up from germline, CDR1 is SGHRS and CDR2 is YFSETQ. V was pared by 1 base and J by 4 bases, with 3 bases of the junction left unmatched. This CDR3 comprises 14 residues. The CDR3 is CASSLSGTPDTQYF. The DNA for the CDR3 is TGCGCCAGCAGCTTGAGCGGGACCCCAGATACGCAGTATTTT.

The V call is TRBV5-1, the J call TRBJ1-6, with TRBD1 as a possible D gene (5 bases). Per germline, CDR1 SGHRS and CDR2 YFSETQ. The CDR3 runs 16 residues. The V end lost 4 bases, the J end lost 9 bases, and 20 bases lay between the germline ends. The CDR3 protein is CASSLTTRAFGSPLHF. CDR3 in DNA: TGCGCCAGCAGCCTAACTACCAGGGCCTTTGGTTCACCCCTCCACTTT.

The CDR3 protein is CASARGGGSDTQYF. CDR3 sequence (DNA): TGCGCCAGCGCTCGAGGGGGAGGGTCAGATACGCAGTATTTT. The chain recombines TRBV4-1 with TRBJ2-3; D is perhaps TRBD2 (7 bases). Germline V gene data show CDR1 as MGHRA and CDR2 as YSYEKL. The V end lost 8 bases, the J end lost 4 bases, and 16 bases lay between the germline ends. This CDR3 comprises 14 residues.

The V and J genes are TRBV19 and TRBJ1-2; 8 bases are a match to TRBD1. The V segment lost 4 bases and the J segment 7 bases; nucleotides outside the gene matches: 5. CDR1 and CDR2 (germline): LNHDA, SQIVND (reference sequence). The CDR3 runs to 13 residues. For the CDR3, the DNA is TGTGCCAGTAGTACGGACAGGGTCGGTGGCTACACCTTC. The encoded protein is CASSTDRVGGYTF.

The chain combines TRBV6-5 with TRBJ2-5; the match to TRBD1 covers 9 bases. V lost 3 bases to trimming and J lost 6 bases; unmatched junction nucleotides: 5. The CDR3 totals 14 residues. In germline, CDR1 is MNHEY, CDR2 SVGAGI. This chain's CDR3 is CASSYAGTGKTQYF. CDR3 sequence (DNA): TGTGCCAGCAGTTATGCCGGGACAGGGAAGACCCAGTACTTC.

This clone appeared once. The V call is TRBV14, the J call TRBJ1-2, with a weak D call TRBD1 (5 bases). Germline assignment: CDR1 SGHDN and CDR2 FVKESK. V gave up 4 bases and J gave up 3 bases, with 15 bases separating them. This CDR3 spans 15 amino acids. The DNA of the CDR3 is TGTGCCAGCAGCCCGATCGGAGGGGACGACTATGGCTACACCTTC. This encodes CASSPIGGDDYGYTF.

This chain uses TRBV9 with TRBJ1-6; 9 bases map to TRBD1. The trim removed 0 bases at V and 8 bases at J, leaving 3 bases unmatched. Per the germline V gene, CDR1 is SGDLS and CDR2 is YYNGEE. CDR3 length: 15 residues. CDR3 in amino acids: CASSVEGDRDSPLHF. The CDR3 region has the DNA TGTGCCAGCAGCGTAGAGGGGGACAGGGATTCACCCCTCCACTTT.

J is TRBJ1-1 and V is TRBV5-4; D might be TRBD1 (6 bases). The ends were cut back, 0 bases at V and 10 bases at J, with 10 bases in the middle. This CDR3 spans 12 amino acids. CDR1 SGHNT and CDR2 YYREEE come from the germline V gene (reference sequence). The CDR3 region has the DNA TGTGCCAGCAGCTTGGGGGGGCGCGGAGCTTTCTTT. Translating it yields CASSLGGRGAFF. Supplemented by reference TRBV5-4 and TRBJ1-1, the full variable domain reads ETGVTQSPTHLIKTRGQQVTLRCSSQSGHNTVSWYQQALGQGPQFIFQYYREEENGRGNFPPRFSGLQFPNYSSELNVNALELDDSALYLCASSLGGRGAFFGQGTRLTVV.

The gene calls are TRBV19 and TRBJ2-5; possibly TRBD2 for D (6 bases). Germline values: CDR1 LNHDA, CDR2 SQIVND (reference sequence). The V gene lost 10 bases and the J gene lost 1 base, with 16 bases spanning the gap. This CDR3 is 14 amino acids long. For the CDR3, the DNA is TGTGCCACCGGGGGATGGGGATCCCAAGAGACCCAGTACTTC. The encoded protein is CATGGWGSQETQYF.